This T cell receptor (beta chain) was sequenced in a study of immune heterogeneity within non-small cell lung tumors. Background on the study: With respect to histology, the tumors encompassed a few squamous cell carcinomas, 10 non-squamous carcinomas and 1 not otherwise specified.

Findings and limits, study-wide: The study found identical dominant CDR3 beta clonotypes recurring across tumor sites within a patient, alongside site-unique high-frequency clones.

The table lists this clonotype with a few counts. Its antigen is unidentified. This CDR3 has 14 residues. Germline V gene sequence: CDR1 SGHTA, CDR2 FQGTGA. J lost 5 bases, V lost 4 bases, and 7 bases had no gene match. Bulk tumor genomic DNA served as template, at 550 to 700 ng per sample. Several spatially distant biopsies were obtained per primary tumor intraoperatively. Patients underwent curative surgery for non-small cell lung cancer (untreated and newly diagnosed). TCR beta CDR3 amplification used multiplex PCR with 32 V and 13 J primers. A single record per CDR3 protein comes from TCRdb applying MiXCR to the multiplex PCR reads. The repertoire holds approximately 7,200 distinct CDR3 sequences, under 25% seen once, with about 16% in the top ten.

The TCR sequence derives from a man between 60 and 70 years old with non-small cell lung cancer. The chain employs TRBV7-3 and TRBJ1-1, with TRBD1 identical over 7 bases. The material sequenced was lung tumor tissue. CDR3 coding DNA: TGTGCCAGCAGCTCCCAGGGGACAGATACTGAAGCTTTCTTT. Translated: CASSSQGTDTEAFF.